This T cell receptor (beta chain) originates from a study of T cells in Graves' hyperthyroidism and ophthalmopathy. Regarding the study as a whole: Through a model of 13 V-J features, ophthalmopathy was separated from stable hyperthyroidism. Blood held most thyroid clonotypes expanded above 0.001 frequency.

Amplification yielded TCR beta CDR3 regions, with RNA transcripts as the source. The HTBI primer set served for first-round RT-PCR of the TCR CDR3. Each CDR3 protein gets one entry after TCRdb re-called the multiplex PCR reads with MiXCR. The table has over 450,000 distinct CDR3 sequences, roughly an eighth seen once. In this sample, this clonotype turned up a few times. Its antigen is as yet unknown. Cells are PBMCs isolated from 10 ml of fresh blood. Germline V gives CDR1 MNHNY, CDR2 SVGAGI (reference sequence). The CDR3 totals 18 residues. The V and J ends lost 2 bases and 0 bases, in that order; junction bases with no gene match: 10.

Sequencing input: blood. The gene calls are TRBV6-6 and TRBJ1-3; TRBD1 aligns across 7 bases. This TCR derives from a young woman with Graves' hyperthyroidism. In DNA form, the CDR3 reads TGTGCCAGCAGTTACGCTCCTACAGGGGCCAACTCTGGAAACACCATATATTTT. It codes for CASSYAPTGANSGNTIYF.